These 12 T cell receptor beta chains were sequenced from one sample in a study of cytomegalovirus exposure and HLA in healthy donors. Repertoires were generated with immunoSEQ multiplex PCR, while TCRdb's copy carries only in-frame clones and drops some. The data show about 220,000 clones, with just under 90% seen just once and about 3% held by the top ten. The material sequenced was PBMCs. These receptors were collected from a man younger than 35 in good health and CMV-seronegative.

The chain carries TRBV2 and TRBJ2-5, with a weak D call TRBD1 (5 bases). The CDR3 extends over 14 amino acids. Germline values: CDR1 SNHLY, CDR2 FYNNEI. The V end lost 4 bases, the J end lost 2 bases, and 11 bases lay between the germline ends. The DNA for the CDR3 is TGTGCCAGCAGTGTCTGGCAGGGACAAGAGACCCAGTACTTC. Encoded protein: CASSVWQGQETQYF.

The chain uses TRBV7-2 and TRBJ1-1; 7 bases agree with TRBD1. The germline gives CDR1 SGHTA, CDR2 FQGNSA. Trimming at V came to 4 bases and at J to 1 base, leaving 6 bases not matched to a gene. CDR3 length: 15 residues. CDR3 amino acids: CASSYGTAWNTEAFF. CDR3 in DNA: TGTGCCAGCAGCTACGGGACAGCCTGGAACACTGAAGCTTTCTTT.

The gene calls are TRBV19 and TRBJ1-1, with unresolved D. The CDR3 has 12 amino acids. The germline V gene has CDR1 LNHDA and CDR2 SQIVND (reference sequence). V was cut by 8 bases and J by 3 bases, with 10 bases left in between. The CDR3 sequence: CASARRDTEAFF. The DNA of the CDR3 is TGTGCCAGTGCGAGGCGCGACACTGAAGCTTTCTTT.

This chain links TRBV5-1 with TRBJ1-1; 8 nucleotides line up with TRBD1. The CDR3 is 13 amino acids. Unmatched junction bases numbered 4, after V lost 4 bases and J lost 5 bases. Germline V CDR1 and CDR2: SGHRS, YFSETQ. This CDR3 reads CASSPDRDTEAFF. For the CDR3, the DNA is TGCGCCAGCAGCCCGGACAGGGATACTGAAGCTTTCTTT.

With regard to this clone: Germline is not matched at one junction end, which may reflect a read error. This chain connects TRBV7-9 to TRBJ1-2; TRBD1 matches 10 bases. The CDR3 covers 18 residues. Germline V gene sequence: CDR1 SEHNR, CDR2 FQNEAQ (reference sequence). The CDR3 loop reads CASSSRQGAWGPNYGYTF. The CDR3 bases are TGTGCCAGCAGCTCTCGACAGGGGGCTTGGGGCCCTAACTATGGCTACACTTTC.

The rearrangement links TRBV11-2 to TRBJ2-3, with TRBD1 matching 8 bases. In germline, CDR1 is SGHAT, CDR2 FQNNGV. With V trimmed by 5 bases and J by 0 bases, 7 bases remained unmatched. There are 16 residues in the CDR3. CDR3: CASSRTRDRSTDTQYF. The CDR3 region has the DNA TGTGCCAGCAGCCGTACCCGGGACAGGAGCACAGATACGCAGTATTTT.

The chain joins TRBV12-2 to TRBJ2-1; TRBD1 was called by the table and not checked on the DNA. TRBV12-2 is designated a pseudogene. The CDR3 is made up of 15 amino acids. The CDR3 bases are TGTGCAAGTCGTTGGGGGCGCCTTGGAGTCGATGAGCAGTTCTTC. Translated, it gives CASRWGRLGVDEQFF.

This rearrangement joins TRBV30 to TRBJ1-5, with D maybe TRBD1 (6 bases). The CDR3 is 13 residues long. Germline values: CDR1 GTSNPN, CDR2 SVGIG (reference sequence). V was shortened by 1 base and J by 6 bases, with 10 bases between the two germline ends. The CDR3 nucleotides read TGTGCCTGGAGTGATACAGGGTCTCAGCCCCAGCATTTT. Translation gives CAWSDTGSQPQHF.

In regard to this clone: Other DNA sequences in this sample translate to the same CDR3. This chain uses TRBV28 with TRBJ2-2, with D possibly being TRBD1 (6 bases). The CDR3 loop spans 13 amino acids. Germline V lookup: CDR1 MDHEN, CDR2 SYDVKM. V lost 6 bases and J lost 4, with 9 bases in between. The CDR3 nucleotides are TGTGCCAGCAGGCTGACAGGCACCGGGGAGCTGTTTTTT. Protein sequence: CASRLTGTGELFF.

The chain employs TRBV5-1 and TRBJ2-7; tentatively, D is TRBD1 (5 bases). With 2 bases removed from V and 7 bases from J, the gap between germline ends came to 7 bases. Germline assignment: CDR1 SGHRS and CDR2 YFSETQ. This CDR3 has 11 residues. The chain's CDR3 is CASSFQGEQYF. The CDR3 coding sequence is TGCGCCAGCAGCTTCCAGGGAGAGCAGTACTTC.

This rearrangement joins TRBV28 to TRBJ2-3, with TRBD2 matching 9 bases. Germline V gene sequence: CDR1 MDHEN, CDR2 SYDVKM. This CDR3 is 15 amino acids long. Unmatched junction bases numbered 5, after V lost 5 bases and J lost 2 bases. The CDR3 protein is CASSKTSGHTDTQYF. The CDR3 DNA follows: TGTGCCAGCAGTAAGACTAGCGGTCACACAGATACGCAGTATTTT.

This chain connects TRBV6-6 to TRBJ2-1; 11 bases align to TRBD2. Germline V CDR1 and CDR2: MNHNY, SVGAGI (reference sequence). Losses at the gene ends were 2 bases for V and 6 bases for J; bases not matched to a gene: 3. This CDR3 has 15 amino acids. The CDR3 loop reads CASSYATSGSNEQFF. The CDR3 coding sequence is TGTGCCAGCAGTTACGCTACTAGCGGGAGCAATGAGCAGTTCTTC.